The clone carrying this T cell receptor beta chain came up once. Profiling relied on immunoSEQ multiplex PCR, and the TCRdb table lists in-frame clones only, not all of them. The sample has fewer than 95,000 clones, around four fifths seen once. The record originates from a study of control samples from healthy donors and cancer patients. This CDR3 comprises 15 residues. V lost 2 bases to trimming and J lost 6 bases; unmatched junction nucleotides: 6. Germline V lookup: CDR1 MNHEY, CDR2 SMNVEV (reference sequence). The clonotype comes from a man in his thirties or forties in good health. The chain uses TRBV27 and TRBJ1-5; TRBD1 matches 8 bases. The sequenced sample was blood. The CDR3 sequence: CASSLSATGVQPQHF. In DNA form, the CDR3 reads TGTGCCAGCAGTTTAAGTGCGACAGGGGTTCAGCCCCAGCATTTT.